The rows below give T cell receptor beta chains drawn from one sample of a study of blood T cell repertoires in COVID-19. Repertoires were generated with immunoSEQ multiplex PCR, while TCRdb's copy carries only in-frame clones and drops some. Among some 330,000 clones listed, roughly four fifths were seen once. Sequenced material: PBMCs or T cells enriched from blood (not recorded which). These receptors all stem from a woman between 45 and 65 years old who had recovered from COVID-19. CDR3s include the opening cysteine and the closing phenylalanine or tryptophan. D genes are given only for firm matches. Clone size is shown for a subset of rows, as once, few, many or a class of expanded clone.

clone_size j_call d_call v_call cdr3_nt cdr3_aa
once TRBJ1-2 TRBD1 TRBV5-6 TGTGCCAGCAGCTTGGCTAGATGGGACAGGGATGGCTACACCTTC CASSLARWDRDGYTF
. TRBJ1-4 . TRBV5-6 TGTGCCAGCAGCTTGGTTCCCGGGGCTAATGAAAAACTGTTTTTT CASSLVPGANEKLFF
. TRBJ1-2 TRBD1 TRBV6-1 TGTGCCAGCAGTGAGGCGACAGGGGGCGCCAGCGGCTACACCTTC CASSEATGGASGYTF
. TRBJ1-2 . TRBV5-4 TGTGCCAGCAGCGATCCCCGACAGCCCTATGGCTACACCTTC CASSDPRQPYGYTF
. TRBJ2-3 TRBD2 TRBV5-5 TGTGCCAGCAGCTGGGGGGGACTAGCGGGTCAATCAGATACGCAGTATTTT CASSWGGLAGQSDTQYF
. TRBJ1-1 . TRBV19 TGTGCCAGTACCCCCCTCAACAGGGTGAACACTGAAGCTTTCTTT CASTPLNRVNTEAFF
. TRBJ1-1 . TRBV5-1 TGCGCCAGCAGCTTGCAGGGTGCGAACACTGAAGCTTTCTTT CASSLQGANTEAFF
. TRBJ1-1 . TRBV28 TGTGCCAGCAGACAGGGAACTGAAGCTTTCTTT CASRQGTEAFF
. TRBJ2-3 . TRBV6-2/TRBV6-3 TGTGCCAGCAGTTACTCGAGAGCTACAGATACGCAGTATTTT CASSYSRATDTQYF
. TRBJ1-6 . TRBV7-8 TGTGCCAGCAGCTCAGACACTCTCCCTTCACCCCTCCACTTT CASSSDTLPSPLHF
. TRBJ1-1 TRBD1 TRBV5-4 TGTGCCAGCAGCTTGGACAGGGGGCGTAACACTGAAGCTTTCTTT CASSLDRGRNTEAFF
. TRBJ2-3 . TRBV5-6 TGTGCCAGCAGCTCCGGGGTCCAGTCAGATACGCAGTATTTT CASSSGVQSDTQYF
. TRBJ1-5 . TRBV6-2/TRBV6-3 TGTGCCAGCAGCAGGAACCCAGGGGTGCCCCAGCATTTT CASSRNPGVPQHF
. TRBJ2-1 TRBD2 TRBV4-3 TGCGCCAGCAGCCAAGGTACTAGCGGGAGTGGATTCTACAATGAGCAGTTCTTC CASSQGTSGSGFYNEQFF
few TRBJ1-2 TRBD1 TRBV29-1 TGCAGCGTCGCGGGACAGGCCTATGGCTACACCTTC CSVAGQAYGYTF
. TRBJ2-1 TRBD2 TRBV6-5 TGTGCCAGCAGTTACTCGATTCTCGGGGAGGGGTTCTTC CASSYSILGEGFF
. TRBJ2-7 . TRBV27 TGTGCCAGCAGTTTTGGGCTCCTAAGCTCCTACGAGCAGTACTTC CASSFGLLSSYEQYF
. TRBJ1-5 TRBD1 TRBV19 TGTGCCAGTAGTATTGCCCTGGGACAGGGGGCGAAGACCCAGCATTTT CASSIALGQGAKTQHF
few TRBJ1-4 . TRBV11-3 TGTGCCAGCAGCCACAAATCCCGGCGGGGGGAAAAACTGTTTTTT CASSHKSRRGEKLFF
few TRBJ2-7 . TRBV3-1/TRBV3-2 TGTGCCAGCAGCCAAGATTTCAACGAGCAGTACTTC CASSQDFNEQYF
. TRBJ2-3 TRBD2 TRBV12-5 TGTGCTAGTGGTTTGGGACTAGCGGGCCCAGATACGCAGTATTTT CASGLGLAGPDTQYF
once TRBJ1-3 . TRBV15 TGTGCCACCAGCGGGGGCTTGGGACACCTCGGAAACACCATATATTTT CATSGGLGHLGNTIYF